This T cell receptor (beta chain) was obtained from a study of blood T cells in healthy people across ages. As for this clonotype: Its antigen remains unknown.

Study outcomes and limitations: Age advanced and TCR beta diversity per million T cells fell, roughly linearly.

Next came a second PCR, run for about 7 to 12 cycles, which used a sample-barcoded 5' primer along with a J-beta primer mix. A single record per CDR3 protein comes from TCRdb applying MiXCR to the 5' RACE reads. The sample has 630,000 or so distinct CDR3 sequences, about 30% seen once. The sample taken for sequencing was blood. The receptor was derived from a woman over 75 in good health.

The CDR3 DNA follows: TGTGCCTGGAGTAGGGGGTCCCTCTCCTATAATTCACCCCTCCACTTT. Protein: CAWSRGSLSYNSPLHF. The chain couples TRBV30 to TRBJ1-6; maybe TRBD1 (6 bases). The length of the CDR3 is 16 residues. The V gene lost 2 bases and the J gene lost 0 bases, with 11 bases spanning the gap. The germline V gene has CDR1 GTSNPN and CDR2 SVGIG (reference sequence). Full variable domain (rest looked up from reference TRBV30 and TRBJ1-6): SQTIHQWPATLVQPVGSPLSLECTVEGTSNPNLYWYRQAAGRGLQLLFYSVGIGQISSEVPQNLSASRPQDRQFILSSKKLLLSDSGFYLCAWSRGSLSYNSPLHFGNGTRLTVT.